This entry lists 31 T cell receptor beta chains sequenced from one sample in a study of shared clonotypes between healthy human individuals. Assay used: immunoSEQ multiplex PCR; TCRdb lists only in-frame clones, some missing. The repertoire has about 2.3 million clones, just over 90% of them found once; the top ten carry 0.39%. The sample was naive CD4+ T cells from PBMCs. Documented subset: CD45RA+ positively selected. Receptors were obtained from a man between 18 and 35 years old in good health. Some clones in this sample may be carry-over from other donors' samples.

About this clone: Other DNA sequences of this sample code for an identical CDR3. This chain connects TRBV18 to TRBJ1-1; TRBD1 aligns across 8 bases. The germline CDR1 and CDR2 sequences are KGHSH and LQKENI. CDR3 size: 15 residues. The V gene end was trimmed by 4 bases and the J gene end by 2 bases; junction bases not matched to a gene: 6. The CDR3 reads CASSLGQGGNTEAFF. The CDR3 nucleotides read TGTGCCAGCTCACTAGGACAGGGTGGAAACACTGAAGCTTTCTTT.

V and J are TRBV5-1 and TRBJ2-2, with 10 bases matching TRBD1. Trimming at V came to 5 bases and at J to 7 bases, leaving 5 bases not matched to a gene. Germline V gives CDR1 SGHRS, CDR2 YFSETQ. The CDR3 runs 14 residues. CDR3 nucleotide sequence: TGCGCCAGCAGAATGGGACAGGGGCTCGGGGAGCTGTTTTTT. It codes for CASRMGQGLGELFF.

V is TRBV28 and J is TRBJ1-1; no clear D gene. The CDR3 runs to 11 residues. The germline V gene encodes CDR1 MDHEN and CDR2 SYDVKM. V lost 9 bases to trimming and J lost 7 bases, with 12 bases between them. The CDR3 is CASQRTGEAFF. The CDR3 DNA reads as TGTGCCAGTCAACGGACCGGTGAAGCTTTCTTT.

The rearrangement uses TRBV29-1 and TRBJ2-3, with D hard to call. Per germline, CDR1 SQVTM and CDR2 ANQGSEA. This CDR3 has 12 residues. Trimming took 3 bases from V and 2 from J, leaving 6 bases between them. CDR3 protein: CSVDWYTDTQYF. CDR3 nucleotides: TGCAGCGTTGATTGGTACACAGATACGCAGTATTTT.

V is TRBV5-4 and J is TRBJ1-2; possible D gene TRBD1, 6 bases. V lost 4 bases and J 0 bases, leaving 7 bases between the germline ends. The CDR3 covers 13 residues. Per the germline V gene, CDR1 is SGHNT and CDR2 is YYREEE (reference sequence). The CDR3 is CASSNRANYGYTF. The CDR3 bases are TGTGCCAGCAGCAACAGGGCTAACTATGGCTACACCTTC. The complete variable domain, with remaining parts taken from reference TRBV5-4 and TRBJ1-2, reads ETGVTQSPTHLIKTRGQQVTLRCSSQSGHNTVSWYQQALGQGPQFIFQYYREEENGRGNFPPRFSGLQFPNYSSELNVNALELDDSALYLCASSNRANYGYTFGSGTRLTVV.

Here the CDR3 reads CASSLESQGQYF. In nucleotides, the CDR3 is TGTGCCAGCAGTTTAGAATCTCAGGGGCAGTACTTC. The chain has TRBV28 and TRBJ2-7; perhaps TRBD1 as D (5 bases). The CDR3 runs to 12 residues. V was shortened by 2 bases and J by 9 bases, with 11 bases between the two germline ends. The germline CDR1 and CDR2 sequences are MDHEN and SYDVKM.

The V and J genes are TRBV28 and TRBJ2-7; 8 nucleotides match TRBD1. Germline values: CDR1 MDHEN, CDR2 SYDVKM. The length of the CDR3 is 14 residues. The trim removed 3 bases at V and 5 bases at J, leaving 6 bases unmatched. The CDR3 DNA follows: TGTGCCAGCAGTTTGTGGCAGGGGGCCCACGAGCAGTACTTC. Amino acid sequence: CASSLWQGAHEQYF.

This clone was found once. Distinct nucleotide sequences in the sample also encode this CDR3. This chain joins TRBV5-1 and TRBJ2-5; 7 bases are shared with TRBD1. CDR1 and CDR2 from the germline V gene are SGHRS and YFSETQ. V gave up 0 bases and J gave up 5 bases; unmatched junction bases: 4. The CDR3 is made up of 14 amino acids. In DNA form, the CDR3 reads TGCGCCAGCAGCTTGGTTAGGGGGCGGGAGACCCAGTACTTC. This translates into CASSLVRGRETQYF.

Written as DNA, the CDR3 is TGTGCCAGCTTGCAGGGTGGCTCCTACGAGCAGTACTTC. This encodes CASLQGGSYEQYF. This chain connects TRBV28 to TRBJ2-7; a possible D gene is TRBD1 (5 bases). This CDR3 spans 13 amino acids. V was clipped by 8 bases and J by 0 bases, with 11 bases between them. Per the germline V gene, CDR1 is MDHEN and CDR2 is SYDVKM.

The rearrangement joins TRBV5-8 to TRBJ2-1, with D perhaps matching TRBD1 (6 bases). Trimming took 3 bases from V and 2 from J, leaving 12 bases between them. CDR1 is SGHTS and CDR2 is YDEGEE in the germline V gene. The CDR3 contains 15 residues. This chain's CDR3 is CASSSGDLPYNEQFF. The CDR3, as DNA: TGTGCCAGCAGCTCAGGGGATTTACCCTACAATGAGCAGTTCTTC. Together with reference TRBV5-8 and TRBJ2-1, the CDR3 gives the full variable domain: EAGVTQSPTHLIKTRGQQATLRCSPISGHTSVYWYQQALGLGLQFLLWYDEGEERNRGNFPPRFSGRQFPNYSSELNVNALELEDSALYLCASSSGDLPYNEQFFGPGTRLTVL.

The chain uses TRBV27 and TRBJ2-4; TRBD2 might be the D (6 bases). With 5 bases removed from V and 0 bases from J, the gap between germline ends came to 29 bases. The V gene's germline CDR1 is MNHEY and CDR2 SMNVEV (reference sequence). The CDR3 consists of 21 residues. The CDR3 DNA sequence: TGTGCCAGCAGTCCGGAAACTAGATTCCTTAGCGGCCGACTAGCCAAAAACATTCAGTACTTC. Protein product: CASSPETRFLSGRLAKNIQYF.

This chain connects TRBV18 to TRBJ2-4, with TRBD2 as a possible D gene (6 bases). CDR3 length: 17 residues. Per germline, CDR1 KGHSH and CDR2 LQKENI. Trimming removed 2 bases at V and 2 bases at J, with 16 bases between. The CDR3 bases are TGTGCCAGCTCACCAAGTCTTGGGGGGTGGACCAAAAACATTCAGTACTTC. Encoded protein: CASSPSLGGWTKNIQYF.

DNA for the CDR3: TGTGCTAGTGGTTTGTTCGGGGGGGCTGAAGCTTTCTTT. Its translation is CASGLFGGAEAFF. This rearrangement joins TRBV12-5 to TRBJ1-1, with D possibly TRBD1 on 5 matching bases. Germline CDR1 LGHNT, CDR2 FRNRAP. The CDR3 loop spans 13 amino acids. V lost 2 bases, J lost 6 bases, and 10 bases lay in between.

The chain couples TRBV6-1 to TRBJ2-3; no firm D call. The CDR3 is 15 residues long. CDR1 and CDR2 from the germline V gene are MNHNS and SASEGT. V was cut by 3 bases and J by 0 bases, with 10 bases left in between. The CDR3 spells CASSDRQPSTDTQYF. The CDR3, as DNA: TGTGCCAGCAGTGATCGCCAGCCTAGCACAGATACGCAGTATTTT.

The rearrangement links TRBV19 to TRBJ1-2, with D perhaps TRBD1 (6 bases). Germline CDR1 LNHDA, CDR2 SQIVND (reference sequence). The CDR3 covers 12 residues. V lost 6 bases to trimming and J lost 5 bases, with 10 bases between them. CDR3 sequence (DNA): TGTGCCAGTAGAGGAGGGGGGTATGGCTACACCTTC. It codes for CASRGGGYGYTF.

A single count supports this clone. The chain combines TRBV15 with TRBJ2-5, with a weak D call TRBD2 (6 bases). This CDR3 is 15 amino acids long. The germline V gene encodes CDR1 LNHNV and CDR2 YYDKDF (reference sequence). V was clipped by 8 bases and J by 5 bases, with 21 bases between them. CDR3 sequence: CATQKGRERWETQYF. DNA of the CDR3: TGTGCCACCCAAAAGGGACGGGAGAGGTGGGAGACCCAGTACTTC. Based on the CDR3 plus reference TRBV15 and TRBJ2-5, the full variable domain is DAMVIQNPRYQVTQFGKPVTLSCSQTLNHNVMYWYQQKSSQAPKLLFHYYDKDFNNEADTPDNFQSRRPNTSFCFLDIRSPGLGDTAMYLCATQKGRERWETQYFGPGTRLLVL.

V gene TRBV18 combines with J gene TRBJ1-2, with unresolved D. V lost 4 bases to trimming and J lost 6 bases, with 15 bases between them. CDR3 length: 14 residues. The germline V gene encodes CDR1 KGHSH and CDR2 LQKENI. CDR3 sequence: CASSQKEGGNGYTF. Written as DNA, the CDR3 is TGTGCCAGCTCACAGAAGGAGGGTGGCAATGGCTACACCTTC.

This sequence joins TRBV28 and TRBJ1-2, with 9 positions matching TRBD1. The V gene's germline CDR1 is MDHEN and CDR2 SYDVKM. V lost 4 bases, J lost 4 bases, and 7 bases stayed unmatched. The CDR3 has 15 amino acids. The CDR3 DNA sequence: TGTGCCAGCAGTTCCCGGACAGGGGAGGTCTATGGCTACACCTTC. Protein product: CASSSRTGEVYGYTF.

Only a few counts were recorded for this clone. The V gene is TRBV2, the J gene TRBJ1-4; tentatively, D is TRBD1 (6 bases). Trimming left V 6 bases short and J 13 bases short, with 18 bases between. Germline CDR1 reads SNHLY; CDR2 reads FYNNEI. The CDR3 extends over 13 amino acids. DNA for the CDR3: TGTGCCAGCAGCTTTAACAGGGAAGTAACACTGTTTTTT. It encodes CASSFNREVTLFF.

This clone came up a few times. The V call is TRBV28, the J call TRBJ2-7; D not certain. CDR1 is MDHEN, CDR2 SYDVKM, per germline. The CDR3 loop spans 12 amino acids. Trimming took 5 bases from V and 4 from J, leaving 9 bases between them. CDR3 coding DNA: TGTGCCAGCAGTCCGGACCGATACGAGCAGTACTTC. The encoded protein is CASSPDRYEQYF. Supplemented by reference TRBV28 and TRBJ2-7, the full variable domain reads DVKVTQSSRYLVKRTGEKVFLECVQDMDHENMFWYRQDPGLGLRLIYFSYDVKMKEKGDIPEGYSVSREKKERFSLILESASTNQTSMYLCASSPDRYEQYFGPGTRLTVT.

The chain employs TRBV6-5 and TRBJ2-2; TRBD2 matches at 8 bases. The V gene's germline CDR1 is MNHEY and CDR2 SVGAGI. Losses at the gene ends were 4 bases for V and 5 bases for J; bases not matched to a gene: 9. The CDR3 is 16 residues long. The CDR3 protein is CASSSPRLAGTGELFF. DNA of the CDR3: TGTGCCAGCAGTTCCCCCCGTTTAGCGGGGACCGGGGAGCTGTTTTTT.

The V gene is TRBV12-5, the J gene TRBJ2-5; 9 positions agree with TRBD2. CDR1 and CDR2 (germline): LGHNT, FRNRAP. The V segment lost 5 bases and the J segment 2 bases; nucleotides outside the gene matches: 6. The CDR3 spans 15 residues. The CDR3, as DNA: TGTGCTAGTGGTCGCACGACTAGCGGACAAGAGACCCAGTACTTC. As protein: CASGRTTSGQETQYF.

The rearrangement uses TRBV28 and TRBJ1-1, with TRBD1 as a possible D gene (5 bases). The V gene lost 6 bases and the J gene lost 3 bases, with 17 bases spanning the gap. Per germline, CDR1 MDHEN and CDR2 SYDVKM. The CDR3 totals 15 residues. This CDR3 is CASRIPGDGDTEAFF. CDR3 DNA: TGTGCCAGCAGAATACCCGGGGACGGGGACACTGAAGCTTTCTTT.

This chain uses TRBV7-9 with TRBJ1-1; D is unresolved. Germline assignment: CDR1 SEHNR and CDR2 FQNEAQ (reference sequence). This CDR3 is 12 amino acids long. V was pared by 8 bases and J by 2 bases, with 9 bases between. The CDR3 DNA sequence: TGTGCCAGCTCTATAGGTAACACTGAAGCTTTCTTT. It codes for CASSIGNTEAFF.

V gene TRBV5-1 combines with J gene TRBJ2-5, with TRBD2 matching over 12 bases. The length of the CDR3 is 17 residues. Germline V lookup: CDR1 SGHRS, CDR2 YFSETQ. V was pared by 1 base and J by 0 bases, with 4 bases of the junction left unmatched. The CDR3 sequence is CASSLRTSGAYQETQYF. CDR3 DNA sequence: TGCGCCAGCAGCTTGCGGACTAGCGGGGCCTACCAAGAGACCCAGTACTTC.

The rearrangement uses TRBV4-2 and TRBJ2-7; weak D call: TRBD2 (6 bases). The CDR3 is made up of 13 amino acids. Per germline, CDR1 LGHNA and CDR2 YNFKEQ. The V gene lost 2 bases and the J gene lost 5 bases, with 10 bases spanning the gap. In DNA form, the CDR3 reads TGTGCCAGCAGCCAATCGGACTACCACGAGCAGTACTTC. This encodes CASSQSDYHEQYF.

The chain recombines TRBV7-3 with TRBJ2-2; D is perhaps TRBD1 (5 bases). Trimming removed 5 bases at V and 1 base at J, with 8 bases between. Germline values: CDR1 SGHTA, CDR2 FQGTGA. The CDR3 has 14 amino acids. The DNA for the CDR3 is TGTGCCAGCAGCGTTACAGGGAACACCGGGGAGCTGTTTTTT. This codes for CASSVTGNTGELFF. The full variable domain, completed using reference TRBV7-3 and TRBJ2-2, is GAGVSQTPSNKVTEKGKYVELRCDPISGHTALYWYRQSLGQGPEFLIYFQGTGAADDSGLPNDRFFAVRPEGSVSTLKIQRTERGDSAVYLCASSVTGNTGELFFGEGSRLTVL.

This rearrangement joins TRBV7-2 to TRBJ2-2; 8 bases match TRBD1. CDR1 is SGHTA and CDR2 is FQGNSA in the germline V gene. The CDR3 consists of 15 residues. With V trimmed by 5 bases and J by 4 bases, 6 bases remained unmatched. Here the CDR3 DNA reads TGTGCCAGCAGCATCGACAGGGGCGGCACCGGGGAGCTGTTTTTT. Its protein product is CASSIDRGGTGELFF.

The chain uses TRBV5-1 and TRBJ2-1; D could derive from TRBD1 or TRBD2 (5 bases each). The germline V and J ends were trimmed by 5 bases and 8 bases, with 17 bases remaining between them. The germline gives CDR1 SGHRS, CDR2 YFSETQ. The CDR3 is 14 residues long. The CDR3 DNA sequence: TGCGCCAGCAGTTTAGGGACCCGTTCCGATGAGCAGTTCTTC. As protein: CASSLGTRSDEQFF.

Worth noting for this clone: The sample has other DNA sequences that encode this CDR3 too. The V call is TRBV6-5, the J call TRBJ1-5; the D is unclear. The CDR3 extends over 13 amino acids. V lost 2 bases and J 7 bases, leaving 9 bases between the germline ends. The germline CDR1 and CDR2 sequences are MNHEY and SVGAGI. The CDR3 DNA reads TGTGCCAGCAGTTACGTCTCGAACCAGCCCCAGCATTTT. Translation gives CASSYVSNQPQHF.

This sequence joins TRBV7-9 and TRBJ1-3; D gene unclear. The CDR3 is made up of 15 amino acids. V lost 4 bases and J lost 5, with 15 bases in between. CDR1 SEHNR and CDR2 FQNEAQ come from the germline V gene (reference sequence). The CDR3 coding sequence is TGTGCCAGCAGCTCTCGGGTTCAGTGGAGAAACACCATATATTTT. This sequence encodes CASSSRVQWRNTIYF.